A single sample is the source of the 19 T cell receptor beta chains below, sequenced in a study of tumor and adjacent non-tumor tissue in lung cancer. Three rounds of nested PCR, following a modified ARM-PCR protocol, produced the TCRbeta library. A single record per CDR3 protein comes from TCRdb applying MiXCR to the multiplex PCR reads. The sample records about 86,000 distinct CDR3 sequences, under 80% being singletons. This sample's RNA came from whole unsorted tissue. More than 3 cm separated this lung sample from the edge of the tumor. Sequenced input: distant non-tumor lung tissue. The receptors originated from a woman in her forties or fifties with non-small cell lung cancer.

In regard to this clonotype: At one end the junction does not follow the germline gene, possibly because of a read error. The chain links TRBV29-1 to TRBJ1-1, with TRBD1 matching 7 bases. Germline CDR1 and CDR2: SQVTM and ANQGSEA. This CDR3 spans 13 amino acids. CDR3 nucleotides: TGCAGCGTCACCCCAGGGCTCAGGGGGGACGCCATCTTT. As protein: CSVTPGLRGDAIF.

The chain joins TRBV20-1 to TRBJ2-5; 10 bases map to TRBD2. Germline V gene lookup returns CDR1 DFQATT and CDR2 SNEGSKA (reference sequence). The CDR3 consists of 15 residues. Losses at the gene ends were 3 bases for V and 5 bases for J; bases not matched to a gene: 9. The CDR3 here is CSASKSGRALETQYF. CDR3 in DNA: TGCAGTGCTAGTAAAAGCGGGAGGGCCCTGGAGACCCAGTACTTC.

This sequence joins TRBV6-6 and TRBJ1-2; D is undetermined. The CDR3 loop spans 14 amino acids. In germline, CDR1 is MNHNY, CDR2 SVGAGI (reference sequence). CDR3 bases: TGTGCTAGTAGTTACTTCGCGTGGGCTAATGGCTACACCTTC. It codes for CASSYFAWANGYTF.

The CDR3: CASSLPRAGINEQYF. In DNA form, the CDR3 reads TGTGCCAGCAGCCTGCCCCGCGCTGGGATTAACGAGCAGTACTTC. This chain connects TRBV2 to TRBJ2-7; D unresolved. V lost 6 bases to trimming and J lost 5 bases, with 20 bases between them. Germline CDR1 SNHLY, CDR2 FYNNEI. CDR3 size: 15 residues.

The V and J genes are TRBV12-3 or TRBV12-4 and TRBJ2-1; TRBD2 aligns across 13 bases. J was trimmed by 8 bases and V by 8 bases; bases with no gene match: 3. The CDR3 runs 13 residues. Written as DNA, the CDR3 is TGTGCCAGCGAGGGACTAGCGGGGTATGAGCAGTTCTTC. Amino acids: CASEGLAGYEQFF.

This clonotype was recorded a few times. Its ends do not fully match the called genes, so a read error is possible. The rearrangement joins TRBV12-5 to TRBJ2-1, with 10 bases fitting TRBD1. Germline V CDR1 and CDR2: LGHNT, FRNRAP. The CDR3 length is 15 residues. Here the CDR3 DNA reads TGCGATAGTGGTTTGGGACAGGGGTCCTACAATGAGCAGTTCTTC. This translates into CDSGLGQGSYNEQFF.

A word on this clonotype: One end of the junction varies from germline; a read error may be responsible. This rearrangement joins TRBV30 to TRBJ2-7; D not resolved. CDR1 is GTSNPN, CDR2 SVGIG, per germline (reference sequence). The CDR3 length is 17 residues. The CDR3 loop is CAWRRFFRCSDSYKQYF. CDR3 nucleotides: TGTGCCTGGAGACGTTTTTTTAGGTGTTCCGACTCCTACAAGCAGTACTTC.

As for this clonotype: One end of the junction does not line up with germline, which may come from a read error. The chain joins TRBV6-5 to TRBJ2-7, with D possibly being TRBD2 (6 bases). In germline, CDR1 is MNHEY, CDR2 SVGAGI. This CDR3 contains 13 residues. CDR3 nucleotide sequence: TGTGCCAGTAGTTACTCGCGGGACCACGAGCAGTACTTC. Translation: CASSYSRDHEQYF.

Comment on this clonotype: Without the conserved terminal phenylalanine or tryptophan, this CDR3 likely stems from a read error. The V and J genes are TRBV11-1 and TRBJ2-5; possible D gene TRBD2, 5 bases. Germline CDR1 reads SGHAT; CDR2 reads FQDESV (reference sequence). This CDR3 region has 14 residues. The chain's CDR3 is CVSSLEVYKETQYL. As DNA, the CDR3 is TGTGTCAGCAGCTTGGAGGTCTACAAAGAGACCCAGTACCTC.

A single count supports this clonotype. The junction differs from germline at one of its ends, possibly a read error. The chain carries TRBV6-5 and TRBJ1-4; TRBD1 matches at 8 bases. The CDR3 runs to 17 residues. Germline values: CDR1 MNHEY, CDR2 SVGAGI. The CDR3 nucleotides read TGTCCTAGCAGCCATCTTACTCCAGGGGGCTCTAATGAAAAACTGTTTTTC. This encodes CPSSHLTPGGSNEKLFF.

With respect to this clonotype: A junction end diverges from the germline sequence, so it may reflect a read error. The rearrangement joins TRBV10-2 to TRBJ1-1; D possibly corresponds to TRBD1 (5 bases). Germline CDR1 WSHSY, CDR2 SAAADI. This CDR3 spans 16 amino acids. The CDR3 DNA sequence: TGCGTCAGCACGGGGTTGGCAGGGAGTTTAACTAGTGAAGCTTTCTTT. It is translated as CVSTGLAGSLTSEAFF.

The chain recombines TRBV24-1 with TRBJ2-7; 9 nucleotides agree with TRBD1. This CDR3 region has 14 residues. Germline CDR1 reads KGHDR; CDR2 reads SFDVKD. The junction had 12 bases not matched to a gene; V was cut back by 6 bases and J by 10 bases. This CDR3 is CATSSDRGGEEQYF. The CDR3 nucleotides read TGTGCCACCAGTTCGGACAGGGGCGGCGAGGAACAGTACTTC.

Concerning this clonotype: A much larger clone differs from this one at a single base, so this may be a read error. The CDR3 here is CSVRSGETQYF. In DNA, the CDR3 is TGCAGTGTTAGGTCAGGGGAGACCCAGTACTTC. The chain employs TRBV20-1 and TRBJ2-5; TRBD1 is a possible D gene (5 bases). The CDR3 is 11 residues long. Per germline, CDR1 DFQATT and CDR2 SNEGSKA (reference sequence). V lost 7 bases, J lost 5 bases, and 11 bases lay in between.

The table lists this clonotype with a few counts. The final CDR3 position lacks the conserved phenylalanine or tryptophan, pointing to a likely read error. The CDR3 reads CAGSFMQGPLHNEQFS. DNA of the CDR3: TGTGCCGGCAGCTTCATGCAGGGACCTCTCCACAATGAGCAGTTCTCC. J is TRBJ2-1 and V is TRBV11-2, with D tentatively TRBD1 or TRBD2 (5 bases each). The V gene's germline CDR1 is SGHAT and CDR2 FQNNGV. This CDR3 comprises 16 residues.

The chain couples TRBV5-1 to TRBJ2-1; 7 nucleotides agree with TRBD2. The J segment lost 0 bases and the V segment lost 4 bases, leaving 13 bases of the junction unmatched. Germline values: CDR1 SGHRS, CDR2 YFSETQ. The CDR3 has 18 amino acids. As DNA, the CDR3 is TGCGCCAGCAGCCTGATGATTAGCGGGTCGAGCTCCTACAATGAGCAGTTCTTC. Its translation: CASSLMISGSSSYNEQFF.

Comments on this clonotype: The final CDR3 position lacks the conserved phenylalanine or tryptophan, pointing to a likely read error. The V gene is TRBV7-8, the J gene TRBJ1-5; the D gene is possibly TRBD1 (6 bases). This CDR3 is 15 amino acids long. V lost 1 base and J lost 5, with 12 bases in between. In germline, CDR1 is SGHVS, CDR2 FQNEAQ. The CDR3 here is CASSLEQGGHQPQHL. CDR3 nucleotide sequence: TGTGCCAGCAGCTTAGAACAGGGTGGGCATCAGCCCCAGCATTTG.

This clonotype was picked up many times. The CDR3 end shows no conserved phenylalanine or tryptophan, and so a read error is likely. The chain couples TRBV5-1 to TRBJ1-1; 8 nucleotides match TRBD1. The J segment lost 4 bases and the V segment lost 0 bases, leaving 2 bases of the junction unmatched. Germline CDR1 is SGHRS and CDR2 is YFSETQ. The CDR3 is made up of 14 amino acids. CDR3 coding DNA: TGCGCCAGCAGCTTGGGCAGGGGGCCCACTGAAGCTTTCCTT. Translation gives CASSLGRGPTEAFL.

A remark on this clonotype: Because the CDR3 is missing its conserved closing phenylalanine or tryptophan, this is likely a read error. This chain's CDR3 is CASSIGLAGADTQYY. DNA of the CDR3: TGTGCCAGCAGTATTGGACTAGCGGGAGCGGATACGCAGTATTAT. V is TRBV12-3 or TRBV12-4 and J is TRBJ2-3; TRBD2 agrees at 13 bases. CDR3 length: 15 residues. J was trimmed by 6 bases and V by 5 bases; bases with no gene match: 5.

The table lists this clonotype with many counts. This chain uses TRBV7-2 with TRBJ1-5, with D possibly TRBD1 on 5 matching bases. Germline values: CDR1 SGHTA, CDR2 FQGNSA. The V and J ends lost 1 base and 1 base respectively, with 8 bases between them. The CDR3 covers 15 residues. The DNA of the CDR3 is TGTGCCAGCAGCTTAGGGGACCCAAGCAATCAGCCCCAGCATTTT. This sequence encodes CASSLGDPSNQPQHF.